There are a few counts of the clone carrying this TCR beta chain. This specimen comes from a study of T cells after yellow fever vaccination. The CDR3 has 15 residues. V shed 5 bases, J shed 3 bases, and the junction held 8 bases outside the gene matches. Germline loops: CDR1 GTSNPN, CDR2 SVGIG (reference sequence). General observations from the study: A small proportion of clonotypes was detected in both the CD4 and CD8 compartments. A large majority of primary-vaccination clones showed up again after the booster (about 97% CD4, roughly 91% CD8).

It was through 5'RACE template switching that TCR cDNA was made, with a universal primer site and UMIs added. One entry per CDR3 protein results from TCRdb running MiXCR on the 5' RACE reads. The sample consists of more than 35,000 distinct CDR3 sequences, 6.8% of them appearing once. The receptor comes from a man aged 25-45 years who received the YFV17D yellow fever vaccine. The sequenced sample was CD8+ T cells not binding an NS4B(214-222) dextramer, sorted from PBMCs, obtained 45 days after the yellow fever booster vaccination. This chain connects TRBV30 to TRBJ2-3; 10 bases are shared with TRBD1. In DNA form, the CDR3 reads TGTGCCTGGGCAACCGGGACAGGGGCAACAGATACGCAGTATTTT. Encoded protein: CAWATGTGATDTQYF.